Listed here is a single TCR beta chain. It was approximately 0.2 ug DNA, 30,000 or so T cell genomes, that sorted-subset replicate PCRs used. The table came from immunoSEQ multiplex PCR; TCRdb's copy has only in-frame clones and leaves some out. The sample consists of about 980,000 clones, 70% to 85% of them appearing once. Between the trimmed V and J ends, which lost 3 bases and 9 bases, there was a span of 15 bases. Germline CDR1 reads WSHSY; CDR2 reads SAAADI. This CDR3 is 13 amino acids long. The sample belongs to a study of shared clonotypes between healthy human individuals. Study summary: Each donor contributed plates that comprised three CD4 naive, three CD4 memory, two CD8 naive and one CD8 memory.

V gene TRBV10-2 combines with J gene TRBJ2-7; tentatively, D is TRBD1 (6 bases). This sequence originates from a man aged 18-30 years in good health. Sequencing was done on a sample of memory CD4+ T cells sorted from blood. Stated subset: CD45RA-negative fraction. The chain's CDR3 is CASSDPGPRGQYF. Written as DNA, the CDR3 is TGCGCCAGCAGTGATCCCGGTCCCAGGGGGCAGTACTTC.